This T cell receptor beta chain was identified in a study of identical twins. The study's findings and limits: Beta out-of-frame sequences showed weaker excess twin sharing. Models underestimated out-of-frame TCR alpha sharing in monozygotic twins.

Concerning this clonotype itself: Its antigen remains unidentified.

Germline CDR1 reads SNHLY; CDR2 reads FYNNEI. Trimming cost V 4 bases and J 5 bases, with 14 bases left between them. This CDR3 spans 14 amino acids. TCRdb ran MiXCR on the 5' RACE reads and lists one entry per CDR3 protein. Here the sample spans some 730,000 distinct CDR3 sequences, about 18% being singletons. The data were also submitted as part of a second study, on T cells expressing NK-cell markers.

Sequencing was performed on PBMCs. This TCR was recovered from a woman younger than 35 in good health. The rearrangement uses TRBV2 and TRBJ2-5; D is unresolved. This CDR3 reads CASSGVAAWETQYF. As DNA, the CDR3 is TGTGCCAGCAGTGGGGTGGCGGCGTGGGAGACCCAGTACTTC.